What follows describes a single T cell receptor (beta chain). CDR1 is MGHRA, CDR2 YSYEKL, per germline. The V segment lost 8 bases and the J segment 2 bases; nucleotides outside the gene matches: 24. This CDR3 comprises 20 residues. The data were taken from a study of shared T cell receptors in the human thymus. Some clones are missing from TCRdb's copy, which holds only in-frame ones; the method was immunoSEQ multiplex PCR. The table lists hundreds of thousands of clones, roughly 88% of them singletons. The sample was also linked to a second study, of human thymus T cells. As that report states: Resections were taken during corrective heart surgery, and the thymus tissue came from these. Among thymic and blood repertoires, usage of V and J genes appeared biased. Related research reported highly overlapping thymic repertoires among unrelated individuals.

The chain employs TRBV4-1 and TRBJ1-5; TRBD1 agrees at 7 bases. The sequence came from a girl under three years old with a congenital heart defect. Material for sequencing was thymocytes. CDR3 nucleotide sequence: TGCGCCAGCTCTCCTTTCCCCCTGAAGACAGGGAGCGAAGGCAATCAGCCCCAGCATTTT. This gives the protein CASSPFPLKTGSEGNQPQHF.